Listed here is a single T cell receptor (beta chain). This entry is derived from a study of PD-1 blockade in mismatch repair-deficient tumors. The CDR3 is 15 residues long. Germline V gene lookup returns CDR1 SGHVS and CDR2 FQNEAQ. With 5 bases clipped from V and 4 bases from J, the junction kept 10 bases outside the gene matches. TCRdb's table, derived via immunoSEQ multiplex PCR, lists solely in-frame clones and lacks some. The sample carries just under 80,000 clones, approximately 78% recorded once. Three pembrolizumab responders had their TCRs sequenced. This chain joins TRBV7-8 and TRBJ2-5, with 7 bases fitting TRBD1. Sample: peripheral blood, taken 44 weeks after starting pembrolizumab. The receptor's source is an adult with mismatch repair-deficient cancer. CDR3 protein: CASSAETGILETQYF. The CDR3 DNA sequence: TGTGCCAGCAGCGCAGAGACAGGGATATTAGAGACCCAGTACTTC.